The 4 T cell receptor beta chains presented below share a single source sample, sequenced in a study of response to subunit inactivated influenza vaccine. Using its own MiXCR run on the RT-PCR reads, TCRdb lists one record per CDR3 protein. Found here are 560,000 or so distinct CDR3 sequences, less than 8% of them singletons; the top ten hold 10% to 15%. This sample comprised PBMCs from blood, obtained approximately 25 months after vaccination. The receptors derive from a man in his fifties or sixties who received an inactivated influenza vaccine.

The genes are TRBV10-3 and TRBJ2-2, with TRBD2 as a possible D gene (6 bases). The CDR3 totals 14 residues. V lost 8 bases to trimming and J lost 0 bases, with 10 bases between them. Germline V gene lookup returns CDR1 ENHRY and CDR2 SYGVKD. The CDR3 nucleotides read TGTGCCATCCGGGACTCGCCGAACACCGGGGAGCTGTTTTTT. As protein: CAIRDSPNTGELFF.

V usage is TRBV18 and J usage is TRBJ1-3; 8 nucleotides match TRBD1. The CDR3 runs 15 residues. Per the germline V gene, CDR1 is KGHSH and CDR2 is LQKENI. The J segment lost 0 bases and the V segment lost 3 bases, leaving 1 base of the junction unmatched. The CDR3 region is CASSPRGPSGNTIYF. CDR3 coding DNA: TGTGCCAGCTCACCCAGGGGGCCCTCTGGAAACACCATATATTTT.

This clonotype was seen a few times. This rearrangement joins TRBV27 to TRBJ2-2, with 7 positions matching TRBD1. The germline gives CDR1 MNHEY, CDR2 SMNVEV (reference sequence). The CDR3 is 17 residues long. V lost 3 bases and J lost 1; bases outside the gene matches: 8. The DNA for the CDR3 is TGTGCCAGCAGTTTCCCGTCCTCAGGGGGGAACACCGGGGAGCTGTTTTTT. Amino acid sequence: CASSFPSSGGNTGELFF.

In this sample, this clonotype turned up a few times. This rearrangement joins TRBV3-1 to TRBJ1-2; D uncertain. The CDR3 sequence is 15 residues long. Germline V gene sequence: CDR1 LGHDT, CDR2 YNNKEL (reference sequence). Trimming took off 0 bases at V and 1 base at J, with 9 bases between the two ends. CDR3: CASSQDQVGNYGYTF. DNA of the CDR3: TGTGCCAGCAGCCAAGATCAGGTCGGTAACTATGGCTACACCTTC.